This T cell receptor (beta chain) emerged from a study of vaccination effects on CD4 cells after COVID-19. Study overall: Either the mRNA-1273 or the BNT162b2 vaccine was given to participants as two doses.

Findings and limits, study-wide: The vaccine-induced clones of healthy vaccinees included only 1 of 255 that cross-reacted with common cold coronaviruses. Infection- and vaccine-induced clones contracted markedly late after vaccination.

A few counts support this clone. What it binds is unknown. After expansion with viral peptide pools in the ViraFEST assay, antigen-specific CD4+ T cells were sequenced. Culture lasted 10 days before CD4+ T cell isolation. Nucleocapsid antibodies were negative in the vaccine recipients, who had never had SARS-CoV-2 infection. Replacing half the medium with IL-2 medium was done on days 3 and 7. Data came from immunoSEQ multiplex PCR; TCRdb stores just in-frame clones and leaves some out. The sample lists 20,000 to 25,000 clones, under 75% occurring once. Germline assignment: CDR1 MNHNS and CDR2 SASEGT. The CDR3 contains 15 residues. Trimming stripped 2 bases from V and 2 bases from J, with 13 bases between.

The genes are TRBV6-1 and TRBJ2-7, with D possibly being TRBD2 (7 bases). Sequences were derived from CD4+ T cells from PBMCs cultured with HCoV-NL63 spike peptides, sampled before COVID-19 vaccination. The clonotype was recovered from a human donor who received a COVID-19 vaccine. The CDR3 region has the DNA TGTGCCAGCAGTGAATTTGGGGGGGCCCCCTACGAGCAGTACTTC. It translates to CASSEFGGAPYEQYF.